These 19 T cell receptor beta chains originate from one sample sequenced in a study of blood T cell repertoires in COVID-19. Produced via immunoSEQ multiplex PCR; TCRdb's table is partial and in-frame only. This sample has a few hundred thousand clones, with around 90% found just once. Sequencing was performed on PBMCs or T cells enriched from blood (not recorded which). The source of these receptors is a woman between 18 and 29 years old who had recovered from COVID-19.

The chain is built from TRBV28 and TRBJ2-3; 16 bases align to TRBD2. V lost 5 bases and J lost 1; bases outside the gene matches: 12. There are 20 residues in the CDR3. Looked up from germline, CDR1 is MDHEN and CDR2 is SYDVKM. The CDR3 DNA reads TGTGCCAGCAGTCCCCAGGGACTAGCGGGGGGGCGGGGTGGCACAGATACGCAGTATTTT. This encodes CASSPQGLAGGRGGTDTQYF.

The chain employs TRBV7-9 and TRBJ2-3; 11 bases are a match to TRBD2. After removal of 4 bases from V and 4 bases from J, the junction contained 10 bases not matched to a gene. CDR3 length: 17 residues. CDR1 is SEHNR, CDR2 FQNEAQ, per germline (reference sequence). The CDR3 DNA reads TGTGCCAGCAGCTCCTCGCTAGCGGGGGGCCACTCAGATACGCAGTATTTT. This gives the protein CASSSSLAGGHSDTQYF.

CDR3 sequence: CASSATLLSEQYF. DNA of the CDR3: TGTGCCAGCAGCGCCACACTACTAAGCGAGCAGTACTTC. The V call is TRBV7-3, the J call TRBJ2-7; D remains ambiguous. Trimming cost V 5 bases and J 6 bases, with 14 bases left between them. Germline CDR1 SGHTA, CDR2 FQGTGA. CDR3 size: 13 residues.

CDR3 nucleotide sequence: TGTGCCGCCGGGGGGGAAGGAGATACGCAGTATTTT. Translated: CAAGGEGDTQYF. The genes are TRBV28 and TRBJ2-3; 8 bases match TRBD2. Germline CDR1 and CDR2: MDHEN and SYDVKM. The CDR3 sequence is 12 residues long. The J segment lost 5 bases and the V segment lost 11 bases, leaving 6 bases of the junction unmatched.

The J gene is TRBJ1-4, the V gene TRBV7-9; tentative D call: TRBD1 (5 bases). The CDR3 covers 12 residues. Trimming pared 4 bases from V and 14 bases from J, leaving 14 bases between. Germline assignment: CDR1 SEHNR and CDR2 FQNEAQ (reference sequence). CDR3 in amino acids: CASSSLEGSLFF. The DNA for the CDR3 is TGTGCCAGCAGCTCCTTGGAGGGGTCCCTGTTTTTT.

The chain uses TRBV6-5 and TRBJ1-1, with unresolved D. V was shortened by 2 bases and J by 5 bases, with 15 bases between the two germline ends. CDR1 is MNHEY and CDR2 is SVGAGI in the germline V gene. This CDR3 has 15 amino acids. CDR3 DNA: TGTGCCAGCAGTTACGAAAGGAGGGTTGGGACTGAAGCTTTCTTT. It is translated as CASSYERRVGTEAFF.

This CDR3 is CASSSIGQFYGYTF. The CDR3, as DNA: TGTGCCAGCAGCTCAATTGGACAGTTCTATGGCTACACCTTC. This sequence joins TRBV7-2 and TRBJ1-2; possibly TRBD1 for D (6 bases). Germline CDR1 and CDR2: SGHTA and FQGNSA. This CDR3 is built from 14 residues. V dropped 4 bases and J dropped 4 bases, with 13 bases sitting between them. Full variable domain (outside the CDR3, taken from reference TRBV7-2 and TRBJ1-2): GAGVSQSPSNKVTEKGKDVELRCDPISGHTALYWYRQSLGQGLEFLIYFQGNSAPDKSGLPSDRFSAERTGGSVSTLTIQRTQQEDSAVYLCASSSIGQFYGYTFGSGTRLTVV.

J is TRBJ2-1 and V is TRBV5-1; 10 nucleotides align to TRBD2. The CDR3 loop spans 15 amino acids. With V trimmed by 4 bases and J by 7 bases, 8 bases remained unmatched. Per germline, CDR1 SGHRS and CDR2 YFSETQ. The CDR3 here is CASSRSGGAGNEQFF. The CDR3 bases are TGCGCCAGCAGCAGAAGCGGGGGGGCCGGGAATGAGCAGTTCTTC.

V is TRBV15 and J is TRBJ2-2; TRBD2 matches at 14 bases. Unmatched junction bases numbered 3, after V lost 1 base and J lost 8 bases. This CDR3 comprises 16 residues. Germline V lookup: CDR1 LNHNV, CDR2 YYDKDF (reference sequence). CDR3 coding DNA: TGTGCCACCAGCAGAGGACTAGCGGGGGGGCCAGGGGAGCTGTTTTTT. Its protein is CATSRGLAGGPGELFF.

Comment on this clone: Other DNA sequences within the sample encode an identical CDR3. The chain has TRBV6-5 and TRBJ1-2; D gene unclear. The V gene lost 4 bases and the J gene lost 2 bases, with 8 bases spanning the gap. The CDR3 sequence is 13 residues long. Germline V gene lookup returns CDR1 MNHEY and CDR2 SVGAGI. This CDR3 reads CASSSTGNYGYTF. The CDR3 DNA reads TGTGCCAGCAGTTCCACGGGGAACTATGGCTACACCTTC.

This chain joins TRBV10-3 and TRBJ1-6, with a tentative D call TRBD1 (5 bases). The CDR3 has 17 residues. Trimming shortened V by 11 bases and J by 0 bases, and 20 bases separated the two germline ends. The germline V gene encodes CDR1 ENHRY and CDR2 SYGVKD. In nucleotides, the CDR3 is TGTGCCGCGGGGGGAAAGGACGGGAGCTCCTATAATTCACCCCTCCACTTT. This encodes CAAGGKDGSSYNSPLHF.

The chain is built from TRBV11-2 and TRBJ2-2; D remains ambiguous. Germline V lookup: CDR1 SGHAT, CDR2 FQNNGV. V was clipped by 0 bases and J by 0 bases, with 11 bases between them. The CDR3 extends over 17 amino acids. CDR3 bases: TGTGCCAGCAGCTTAGAGAGCTGGCAGGCGAACACCGGGGAGCTGTTTTTT. Encoded protein: CASSLESWQANTGELFF.

V gene TRBV19 combines with J gene TRBJ2-7; 7 bases line up with TRBD2. CDR3 length equals 13 residues. From germline, CDR1 is LNHDA and CDR2 SQIVND (reference sequence). Unmatched junction bases numbered 4, after V lost 5 bases and J lost 3 bases. The CDR3 DNA sequence: TGTGCCAGTAGTTCGGGGGGTAGCTACGAGCAGTACTTC. Amino acids: CASSSGGSYEQYF.

This clone turned up a few times. The V call is TRBV18, the J call TRBJ2-1, with 8 bases fitting TRBD1. Per the germline V gene, CDR1 is KGHSH and CDR2 is LQKENI. CDR3 length equals 16 residues. V shed 1 base, J shed 1 base, and the junction held 3 bases outside the gene matches. CDR3 nucleotide sequence: TGTGCCAGCTCACCACTACAGGGGGAATCCTACAATGAGCAGTTCTTC. Protein product: CASSPLQGESYNEQFF.

The chain couples TRBV5-4 to TRBJ2-1; possible D gene TRBD1, 6 bases. The CDR3 is made up of 15 amino acids. Germline V lookup: CDR1 SGHNT, CDR2 YYREEE (reference sequence). Trimming cost V 2 bases and J 2 bases, with 11 bases left between them. The CDR3 nucleotides are TGTGCCAGCAGCTTAACAGGGACCCCCTACAATGAGCAGTTCTTC. It codes for CASSLTGTPYNEQFF.

This sequence joins TRBV14 and TRBJ2-7, with TRBD1 matching 9 bases. V shed 6 bases, J shed 6 bases, and the junction held 6 bases outside the gene matches. Germline loops: CDR1 SGHDN, CDR2 FVKESK. The CDR3 is 13 amino acids. In DNA, the CDR3 is TGTGCCAGCAGTTGGACAGGGGTGGCCGAGCAGTACTTC. It specifies CASSWTGVAEQYF.

The V gene is TRBV28, the J gene TRBJ2-3, with TRBD1 identical over 7 bases. The junction had 23 bases not matched to a gene; V was cut back by 4 bases and J by 4 bases. This CDR3 has 20 residues. The V gene's germline CDR1 is MDHEN and CDR2 SYDVKM. CDR3: CASSSPSERGRFLKADTQYF. The CDR3 region has the DNA TGTGCCAGCAGTTCCCCCTCCGAGAGGGGGCGCTTTCTTAAAGCAGATACGCAGTATTTT.

This chain links TRBV9 with TRBJ1-1; 7 bases agree with TRBD1. The CDR3 covers 17 residues. CDR1 is SGDLS, CDR2 YYNGEE, per germline. V gave up 0 bases and J gave up 6 bases; unmatched junction bases: 14. The chain's CDR3 is CASSVVGDSPGGPEAFF. The CDR3 bases are TGTGCCAGCAGCGTAGTTGGGGACAGTCCCGGTGGTCCTGAAGCTTTCTTT.

The chain employs TRBV7-9 and TRBJ1-4; D may be TRBD1 (5 bases). With 4 bases removed from V and 7 bases from J, the gap between germline ends came to 16 bases. The CDR3 extends over 15 amino acids. Germline V gives CDR1 SEHNR, CDR2 FQNEAQ (reference sequence). The DNA for the CDR3 is TGTGCCAGCAGCTACGCACAGGCTCACCTTGAAAAACTGTTTTTT. This sequence encodes CASSYAQAHLEKLFF.